The 24 T cell receptor beta chains below were found in one sample sequenced in a study of identifying expanded T cells in peripheral blood. This table comes from immunoSEQ multiplex PCR, and its TCRdb copy is limited to in-frame clones, with some not included. The sample contains 100,000 or so clones, around 88% of which appear only once. Sequenced input: blood. Source of these receptors: a person between 18 and 75 years old in good health.

This chain connects TRBV18 to TRBJ1-1, with a possible D match to TRBD1 (5 bases). Between the trimmed V and J ends, which lost 1 base and 5 bases, there was a span of 8 bases. The CDR3 spans 13 residues. Looked up from germline, CDR1 is KGHSH and CDR2 is LQKENI. The CDR3 nucleotides read TGTGCCAGCTCACCACAGGGACGGACTGAAGCTTTCTTT. This gives the protein CASSPQGRTEAFF. The full variable domain, in which reference TRBV18 and TRBJ1-1 provide the parts outside the CDR3, is NAGVMQNPRHLVRRRGQEARLRCSPMKGHSHVYWYRQLPEEGLKFMVYLQKENIIDESGMPKERFSAEFPKEGPSILRIQQVVRGDSAAYFCASSPQGRTEAFFGQGTRLTVV.

The chain joins TRBV2 to TRBJ1-1, with D perhaps TRBD1 (6 bases). CDR1 and CDR2 from the germline V gene are SNHLY and FYNNEI. CDR3 length: 15 amino acids. Trimming removed 6 bases from V and 4 bases from J, with 18 bases in between. The CDR3 DNA is TGTGCCAGCAGCAAAGAGGGGGGTTTGGGCACTGAAGCTTTCTTT. As protein: CASSKEGGLGTEAFF. The whole variable domain, remainder taken from reference TRBV2 and TRBJ1-1, is EPEVTQTPSHQVTQMGQEVILRCVPISNHLYFYWYRQILGQKVEFLVSFYNNEISEKSEIFDDQFSVERPDGSNFTLKIRSTKLEDSAMYFCASSKEGGLGTEAFFGQGTRLTVV.

The rearrangement joins TRBV5-8 to TRBJ2-2; no definite D call. The V end lost 4 bases, the J end lost 7 bases, and 14 bases lay between the germline ends. Germline-derived CDR1 and CDR2 are SGHTS and YDEGEE. This CDR3 region has 14 residues. CDR3 in amino acids: CASSMDDWVGELFF. CDR3 coding DNA: TGTGCCAGCAGCATGGACGATTGGGTCGGGGAGCTGTTTTTT.

The rearrangement uses TRBV7-9 and TRBJ2-1; 7 bases fit TRBD2. V lost 7 bases, J lost 5 bases, and 8 bases stayed unmatched. The length of the CDR3 is 14 residues. CDR1 SEHNR and CDR2 FQNEAQ come from the germline V gene (reference sequence). CDR3 region: CASNGRGTDNEQFF. The CDR3 DNA is TGTGCCAGCAATGGGAGGGGAACAGACAATGAGCAGTTCTTC. Full variable domain (remainder filled in from reference TRBV7-9 and TRBJ2-1): DTGVSQNPRHKITKRGQNVTFRCDPISEHNRLYWYRQTLGQGPEFLTYFQNEAQLEKSRLLSDRFSAERPKGSFSTLEIQRTEQGDSAMYLCASNGRGTDNEQFFGPGTRLTVL.

The rearrangement uses TRBV4-3 and TRBJ1-6; weak D call: TRBD1 (6 bases). Trimming removed 3 bases at V and 8 bases at J, with 32 bases between. Germline-derived CDR1 and CDR2 are LGHNA and YSLEER. The CDR3 has 21 amino acids. The CDR3 DNA sequence: TGCGCCAGCAGCCATCCTCCTTCAAAGGGGATCAGGAGGAGGGGGGATTCACCCCTCCACTTT. Its protein product is CASSHPPSKGIRRRGDSPLHF.

V usage is TRBV7-9 and J usage is TRBJ2-3; D not resolved. Germline V gene sequence: CDR1 SEHNR, CDR2 FQNEAQ (reference sequence). V dropped 5 bases and J dropped 6 bases, with 24 bases sitting between them. There are 17 residues in the CDR3. This CDR3 is CASSNPLRSWVSDTQYF. The CDR3 nucleotides are TGTGCCAGCAGCAATCCGCTGAGGTCCTGGGTGTCCGATACGCAGTATTTT.

The V gene is TRBV19, the J gene TRBJ1-5; D is ambiguous. V lost 5 bases, J lost 5 bases, and 22 bases lay in between. Germline V lookup: CDR1 LNHDA, CDR2 SQIVND (reference sequence). The CDR3 is made up of 17 amino acids. For the CDR3, the DNA is TGTGCCAGTAGTTCACCCCTTGGAGTCCGGTCCCATCAGCCCCAGCATTTT. This gives the protein CASSSPLGVRSHQPQHF.

The rearrangement links TRBV5-4 to TRBJ1-6; D unresolved. This CDR3 contains 13 residues. Germline V gives CDR1 SGHNT, CDR2 YYREEE (reference sequence). Trimming stripped 0 bases from V and 11 bases from J, with 9 bases between. The CDR3 loop is CASSLGVAAPLHF. CDR3 nucleotide sequence: TGTGCCAGCAGCTTGGGAGTTGCGGCACCCCTCCACTTT.

This clone has only a few counts. The rearrangement joins TRBV6-5 to TRBJ2-7, with TRBD1 identical over 8 bases. Germline CDR1 MNHEY, CDR2 SVGAGI. There are 13 residues in the CDR3. After removal of 5 bases from V and 8 bases from J, the junction contained 8 bases not matched to a gene. The DNA of the CDR3 is TGTGCCAGCAGTCCATGGACAGGGTCACAGCAGTACTTC. Translated, it gives CASSPWTGSQQYF.

The V call is TRBV6-1, the J call TRBJ2-3; TRBD1 is a possible D gene (6 bases). The CDR3 has 16 residues. Germline assignment: CDR1 MNHNS and CDR2 SASEGT. The V end lost 3 bases, the J end lost 2 bases, and 15 bases lay between the germline ends. The CDR3 nucleotides are TGTGCCAGCAGTGATCGGCTGGACAGAATCACAGATACGCAGTATTTT. It specifies CASSDRLDRITDTQYF.

The chain has TRBV15 and TRBJ2-2; D gene uncertain. Germline CDR1 and CDR2: LNHNV and YYDKDF (reference sequence). The ends were cut back, 1 base at V and 7 bases at J, with 13 bases in the middle. CDR3 length: 15 residues. The CDR3 coding sequence is TGTGCCACCAGCAGAGTGATGGGGATAGGCGGGGAGCTGTTTTTT. Its protein is CATSRVMGIGGELFF.

The chain links TRBV18 to TRBJ1-5, with TRBD1 identical over 7 bases. Trimming took 5 bases from V and 5 from J; bases not matched to a gene: 3. CDR1 and CDR2 (germline): KGHSH, LQKENI. The CDR3 sequence is 13 residues long. Here the CDR3 reads CASSTGEDQPQHF. As DNA, the CDR3 is TGTGCCAGCTCAACAGGGGAAGATCAGCCCCAGCATTTT.

The chain couples TRBV6-5 to TRBJ2-7; TRBD1 aligns across 7 bases. V shed 0 bases and J 2 bases; nucleotides not matched to a gene: 4. Germline V gives CDR1 MNHEY, CDR2 SVGAGI. The CDR3 sequence is 15 residues long. The CDR3 DNA reads as TGTGCCAGCAGTTACTCGACAGGGATTCCCTACGAGCAGTACTTC. Amino acid sequence: CASSYSTGIPYEQYF.

The rearrangement links TRBV6-5 to TRBJ2-7, with D possibly being TRBD1 (6 bases). Germline CDR1 is MNHEY and CDR2 is SVGAGI. The CDR3 loop spans 15 amino acids. Trimming took off 5 bases at V and 3 bases at J, with 17 bases between the two ends. The CDR3 DNA follows: TGTGCCAGCAGTCCAACAGGGAATTCGGGCTACGAGCAGTACTTC. This translates into CASSPTGNSGYEQYF.

The J gene is TRBJ2-6, the V gene TRBV5-1; 11 nucleotides match TRBD1. V lost 3 bases and J lost 2; bases outside the gene matches: 10. In germline, CDR1 is SGHRS, CDR2 YFSETQ. The length of the CDR3 is 19 residues. CDR3 region: CASSSDNGQGAAGANVLTF. DNA of the CDR3: TGCGCCAGCAGCTCTGACAATGGACAGGGGGCGGCTGGGGCCAACGTCCTGACTTTC.

The chain couples TRBV18 to TRBJ2-5; possible D gene TRBD2, 5 bases. This CDR3 is 13 amino acids long. V was trimmed by 3 bases and J by 3 bases, leaving 8 bases between them. From germline, CDR1 is KGHSH and CDR2 LQKENI. The CDR3 sequence: CASSPPGKETQYF. The CDR3 DNA reads as TGTGCCAGCTCACCGCCGGGAAAAGAGACCCAGTACTTC. Full variable domain (outside the CDR3, taken from reference TRBV18 and TRBJ2-5): NAGVMQNPRHLVRRRGQEARLRCSPMKGHSHVYWYRQLPEEGLKFMVYLQKENIIDESGMPKERFSAEFPKEGPSILRIQQVVRGDSAAYFCASSPPGKETQYFGPGTRLLVL.

The rearrangement uses TRBV5-4 and TRBJ1-2; no definite D call. Trimming cost V 2 bases and J 3 bases, with 2 bases left between them. CDR3 size: 11 residues. Germline V gives CDR1 SGHNT, CDR2 YYREEE (reference sequence). The CDR3 here is CASSLYYGYTF. For the CDR3, the DNA is TGTGCCAGCAGCTTATACTATGGCTACACCTTC.

This clone occurred a few times. The rearrangement uses TRBV6-5 and TRBJ1-5; no clear D. From germline, CDR1 is MNHEY and CDR2 SVGAGI. Trimming left V 6 bases short and J 7 bases short, with 13 bases between. The CDR3 runs to 13 residues. Here the CDR3 DNA reads TGTGCCAGCAGCGACGCGAGGAACCAGCCCCAGCATTTT. Translating it yields CASSDARNQPQHF.

V usage is TRBV27 and J usage is TRBJ2-7; D unresolved. The ends were cut back, 5 bases at V and 6 bases at J, with 11 bases in the middle. Germline assignment: CDR1 MNHEY and CDR2 SMNVEV (reference sequence). The CDR3 has 12 amino acids. CDR3 loop: CASSAHSGEQYF. CDR3 coding DNA: TGTGCCAGCAGTGCACATTCCGGCGAGCAGTACTTC.

The chain employs TRBV5-5 and TRBJ2-7; TRBD1 matches at 8 bases. The CDR3 totals 16 residues. Germline CDR1 SGHKS, CDR2 YYEKEE (reference sequence). Unmatched junction bases numbered 9, after V lost 4 bases and J lost 0 bases. DNA of the CDR3: TGTGCCAGCAGCGGTAGCTGGGACAGGTCCTCCTACGAGCAGTACTTC. Translation: CASSGSWDRSSYEQYF. The full variable domain, rest sourced from reference TRBV5-5 and TRBJ2-7, is DAGVTQSPTHLIKTRGQQVTLRCSPISGHKSVSWYQQVLGQGPQFIFQYYEKEERGRGNFPDRFSARQFPNYSSELNVNALLLGDSALYLCASSGSWDRSSYEQYFGPGTRLTVT.

The V and J genes are TRBV2 and TRBJ1-1; D is unclear. Germline V CDR1 and CDR2: SNHLY, FYNNEI. The CDR3 consists of 12 residues. V was shortened by 6 bases and J by 5 bases, with 10 bases between the two germline ends. Here the CDR3 reads CASRGFRTEAFF. The CDR3 coding sequence is TGTGCCAGCAGGGGTTTTCGGACTGAAGCTTTCTTT. Supplemented by reference TRBV2 and TRBJ1-1, the full variable domain reads EPEVTQTPSHQVTQMGQEVILRCVPISNHLYFYWYRQILGQKVEFLVSFYNNEISEKSEIFDDQFSVERPDGSNFTLKIRSTKLEDSAMYFCASRGFRTEAFFGQGTRLTVV.

The chain links TRBV28 to TRBJ1-2; no firm D call. Germline lookup yields CDR1 MDHEN and CDR2 SYDVKM. V was cut by 3 bases and J by 4 bases, with 6 bases left in between. This CDR3 contains 12 residues. This CDR3 reads CASSFQRYGYTF. Written as DNA, the CDR3 is TGTGCCAGCAGTTTCCAGCGCTATGGCTACACCTTC.

This sequence joins TRBV7-9 and TRBJ1-1; D unclear. Germline assignment: CDR1 SEHNR and CDR2 FQNEAQ (reference sequence). Trimming cost V 1 base and J 6 bases, with 9 bases left between them. The CDR3 has 13 amino acids. The CDR3 loop is CASSLEQASEAFF. The CDR3 region has the DNA TGTGCCAGCAGCTTAGAACAAGCTTCTGAAGCTTTCTTT.

There are a few counts of this clone. V and J are TRBV7-8 and TRBJ2-1; D assignment may be TRBD1 or TRBD2 (6 bases each). The CDR3 is 15 residues long. Deletions cut 2 bases from V and 5 bases from J, with 13 bases between. Germline CDR1 SGHVS, CDR2 FQNEAQ. The CDR3 region is CASSLIGGQDNEQFF. The CDR3 region has the DNA TGTGCCAGCAGCTTAATTGGGGGGCAGGACAATGAGCAGTTCTTC.